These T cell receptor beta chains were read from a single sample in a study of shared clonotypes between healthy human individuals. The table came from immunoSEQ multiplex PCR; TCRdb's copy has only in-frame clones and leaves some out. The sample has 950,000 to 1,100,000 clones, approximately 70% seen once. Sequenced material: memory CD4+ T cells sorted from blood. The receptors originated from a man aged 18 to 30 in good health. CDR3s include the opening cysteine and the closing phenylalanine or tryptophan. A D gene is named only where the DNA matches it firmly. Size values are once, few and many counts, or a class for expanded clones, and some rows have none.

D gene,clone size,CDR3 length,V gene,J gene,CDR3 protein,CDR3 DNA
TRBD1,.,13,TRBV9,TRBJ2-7,CASSGHTGVEQYF,TGTGCCAGCAGCGGTCACACAGGGGTCGAGCAGTACTTC
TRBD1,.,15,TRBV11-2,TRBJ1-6,CASSLEGRGLSPLHF,TGTGCCAGCAGCTTAGAGGGCAGGGGGTTGTCACCCCTCCACTTT
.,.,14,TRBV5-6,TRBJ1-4,CASSFRGVDEKLFF,TGTGCCAGCAGCTTCCGGGGGGTGGATGAAAAACTGTTTTTT
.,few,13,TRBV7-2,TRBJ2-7,CASSLDRYYEQYF,TGTGCCAGCAGCTTAGACAGATACTACGAGCAGTACTTC
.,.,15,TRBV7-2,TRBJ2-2,CASSLLKGNTGELFF,TGTGCCAGCAGCTTATTGAAGGGAAACACCGGGGAGCTGTTTTTT
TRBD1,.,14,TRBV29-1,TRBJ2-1,CSVSKGQGNGEQFF,TGCAGCGTGAGCAAGGGACAGGGGAACGGTGAGCAGTTCTTC
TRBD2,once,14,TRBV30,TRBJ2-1,CAWTSGRTINEQFF,TGTGCCTGGACTAGCGGGAGGACAATCAATGAGCAGTTCTTC
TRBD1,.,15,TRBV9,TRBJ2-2,CASSPRQGSGGELFF,TGTGCCAGCAGCCCCCGACAGGGGAGTGGCGGGGAGCTGTTTTTT
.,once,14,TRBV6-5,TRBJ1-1,CASSYLQGNTEAFF,TGTGCCAGCAGTTACTTACAGGGGAACACTGAAGCTTTCTTT
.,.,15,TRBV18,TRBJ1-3,CASSPVRTAGNTIYF,TGTGCCAGCTCACCGGTCCGGACAGCTGGAAACACCATATATTTT
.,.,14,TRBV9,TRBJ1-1,CASRPRERNTEAFF,TGTGCCAGCAGGCCGCGGGAGAGGAACACTGAAGCTTTCTTT
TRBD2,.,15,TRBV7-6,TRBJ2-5,CASSFSGGARETQYF,TGTGCCAGCAGCTTCAGCGGGGGGGCGAGGGAGACCCAGTACTTC
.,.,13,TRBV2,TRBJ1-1,CASSESGITEAFF,TGTGCCAGCAGTGAAAGTGGAATCACTGAAGCTTTCTTT
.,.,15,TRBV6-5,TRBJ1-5,CASSYYRVGNQPQHF,TGTGCCAGCAGTTACTACAGGGTTGGCAATCAGCCCCAGCATTTT
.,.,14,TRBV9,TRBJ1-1,CASSPYKGKSEAFF,TGTGCCAGCAGCCCGTATAAGGGGAAGTCTGAAGCTTTCTTT
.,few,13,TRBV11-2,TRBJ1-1,CASSLLRDTEAFF,TGTGCCAGCAGCTTGCTAAGGGACACTGAAGCTTTCTTT
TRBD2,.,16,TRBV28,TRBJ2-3,CASGNAGGYRTDTQYF,TGTGCCAGCGGAAACGCGGGGGGCTATCGCACAGATACGCAGTATTTT
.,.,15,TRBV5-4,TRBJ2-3,CASSFLQGSTDTQYF,TGTGCCAGCAGCTTTCTACAGGGATCCACAGATACGCAGTATTTT
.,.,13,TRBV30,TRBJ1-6,CAWGSTGSAPLHF,TGTGCCTGGGGGTCGACAGGATCGGCACCCCTCCACTTT
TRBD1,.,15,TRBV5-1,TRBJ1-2,CASSAGTGEQVGYTF,TGCGCCAGCAGCGCGGGGACAGGGGAACAAGTTGGCTACACCTTC
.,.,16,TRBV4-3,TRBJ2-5,CASSQATSIPAETQYF,TGCGCCAGCAGCCAGGCTACTAGCATACCCGCGGAGACCCAGTACTTC
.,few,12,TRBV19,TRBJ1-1,CASSMSRTEAFF,TGTGCCAGTAGTATGTCCCGGACTGAAGCTTTCTTT
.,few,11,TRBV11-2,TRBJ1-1,CASTPKREAFF,TGTGCCAGCACACCCAAAAGGGAGGCTTTCTTT
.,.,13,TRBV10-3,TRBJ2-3,CAIRTTNTDTQYF,TGTGCCATCAGAACCACTAACACAGATACGCAGTATTTT
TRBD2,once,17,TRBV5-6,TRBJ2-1,CASSVGLRLAGGSEQFF,TGTGCCAGCAGCGTGGGACTGAGACTAGCGGGAGGTAGTGAGCAGTTCTTC
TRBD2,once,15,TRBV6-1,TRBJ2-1,CASRPGLAGGNEQFF,TGTGCCAGCAGACCGGGACTAGCGGGAGGCAATGAGCAGTTCTTC
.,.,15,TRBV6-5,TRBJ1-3,CATSADPYSGNTIYF,TGTGCCACCTCCGCAGACCCATACTCTGGAAACACCATATATTTT
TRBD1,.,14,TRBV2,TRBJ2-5,CANTGTGGFETQYF,TGTGCCAACACCGGGACAGGGGGCTTCGAGACCCAGTACTTC
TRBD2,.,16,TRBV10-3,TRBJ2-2,CAISENIPSGAGELFF,TGTGCCATCAGTGAAAATATCCCTAGCGGGGCCGGGGAGCTGTTTTTT
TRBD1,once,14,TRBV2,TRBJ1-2,CASSQTTGVYGYTF,TGTGCCAGCAGCCAAACGACAGGGGTCTATGGCTACACCTTC
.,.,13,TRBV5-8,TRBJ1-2,CASSPPGSYGYTF,TGCGCCAGCAGCCCCCCGGGGAGCTATGGCTACACCTTC
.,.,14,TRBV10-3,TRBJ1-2,CAISDLGTGELYTF,TGTGCCATCAGTGATCTTGGGACGGGTGAACTATACACCTTC
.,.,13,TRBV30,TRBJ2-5,CAGGDSWQETQYF,TGTGCCGGAGGGGACAGTTGGCAAGAGACCCAGTACTTC
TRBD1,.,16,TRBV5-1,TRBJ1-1,CASSLEDLGGGTEAFF,TGCGCCAGCAGCTTGGAGGATCTAGGGGGCGGCACTGAAGCTTTCTTT
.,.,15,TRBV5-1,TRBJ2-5,CASSSRSGGGETQYF,TGCGCCAGCAGTTCTAGAAGCGGAGGCGGGGAGACCCAGTACTTC
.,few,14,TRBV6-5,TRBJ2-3,CASSQSRGTDTQYF,TGTGCCAGCAGTCAGTCTCGAGGGACAGATACGCAGTATTTT
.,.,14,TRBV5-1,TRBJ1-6,CASSLGQGRSPLHF,TGCGCCAGCAGCTTGGGGCAGGGACGTTCACCCCTCCACTTT
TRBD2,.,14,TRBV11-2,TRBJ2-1,CASSFTRGDNEQFF,TGTGCCAGCAGCTTTACACGGGGGGACAATGAGCAGTTCTTC
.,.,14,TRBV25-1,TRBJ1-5,CASMKGARGQPQHF,TGTGCCAGCATGAAAGGGGCCCGCGGACAGCCCCAGCATTTT
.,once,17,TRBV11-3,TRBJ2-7,CASSLAGRVAPPHEQYF,TGTGCCAGCAGCTTAGCCGGCAGGGTAGCCCCCCCCCACGAGCAGTACTTC
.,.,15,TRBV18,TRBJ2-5,CASSPSQLEQETQYF,TGTGCCAGCTCACCATCCCAACTTGAACAAGAGACCCAGTACTTC
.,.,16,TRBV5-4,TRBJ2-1,CASSMGGTGAYNEQFF,TGTGCCAGCAGCATGGGGGGGACAGGAGCCTACAATGAGCAGTTCTTC
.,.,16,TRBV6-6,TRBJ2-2,CASSFTLTTNTGELFF,TGTGCCAGCAGCTTTACCCTGACAACGAACACCGGGGAGCTGTTTTTT
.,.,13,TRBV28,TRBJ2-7,CASRPHQAYEQYF,TGTGCCAGCAGGCCCCACCAGGCCTACGAGCAGTACTTC
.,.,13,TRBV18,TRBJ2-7,CASSQGITYEQYF,TGTGCCAGCTCACAGGGTATTACCTACGAGCAGTACTTC
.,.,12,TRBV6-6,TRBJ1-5,CASSYEGKPQHF,TGTGCCAGCAGTTACGAGGGGAAGCCCCAGCATTTT
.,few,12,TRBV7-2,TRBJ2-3,CAGRRLTDTQYF,TGTGCCGGCCGGCGGCTCACAGATACGCAGTATTTT
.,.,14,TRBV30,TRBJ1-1,CAWSVGGGGTEAFF,TGTGCCTGGAGTGTTGGCGGCGGTGGCACTGAAGCTTTCTTT
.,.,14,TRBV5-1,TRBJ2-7,CASSPEAHSYEQYF,TGCGCCAGCAGCCCCGAAGCACACTCCTACGAGCAGTACTTC
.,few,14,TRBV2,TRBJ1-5,CASSERAIGQPQHF,TGTGCCAGCAGCGAGAGAGCCATTGGGCAGCCCCAGCATTTT
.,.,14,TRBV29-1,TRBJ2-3,CSVTLARGTDTQYF,TGCAGCGTGACGCTAGCAAGGGGAACAGATACGCAGTATTTT
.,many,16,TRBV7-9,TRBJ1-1,CASSPSPTLGGTEAFF,TGTGCCAGCAGCCCCTCCCCAACACTCGGGGGCACTGAAGCTTTCTTT